What follows describes a single TCR beta chain. Antigen: not known. The data were obtained in a study of T-cell reconstitution after alpha-beta-depleted transplantation in children. The study, taken as a whole, reports: The high TCRbeta diversity at day 60 in some patients came from surviving recipient T cells and thymic progenitors.

Germline CDR1 and CDR2: SNHLY and FYNNEI. V lost 6 bases to trimming and J lost 5 bases; unmatched junction nucleotides: 11. This CDR3 is built from 15 residues. Unique molecular identifiers tagged the TCRbeta library. TCRdb called the PCR reads again in MiXCR, with one record for every CDR3 protein. The profile covers 750,000 to 950,000 distinct CDR3 sequences, with roughly 15% appearing a single time and roughly 4.8% taken by the ten largest. This sequence was found in a male patient under 18 who had a stem cell transplant for acute lymphoblastic leukemia, so the T cells may come from the graft donor. This chain links TRBV2 with TRBJ2-3; 7 bases agree with TRBD2. Sequenced material: PBMCs, mostly from graft donor cells, taken 360 days after TCRalphabeta/CD19-depleted stem cell transplant. The CDR3 nucleotides are TGTGCCAGCAGAGCCTCGGGACTATCGAAAGATACGCAGTATTTT. It yields the protein CASRASGLSKDTQYF.